Each of the 28 T cell receptor beta chains below was sequenced from the same sample in a study of brain metastases from non-small cell lung cancer. Repertoires were generated with immunoSEQ multiplex PCR, while TCRdb's copy carries only in-frame clones and drops some. The repertoire has several thousand clones, just under 85% of them found once; the top ten carry around 4.1%. What was sequenced was primary lung tumor tissue. The receptors originated from a donor at least 40 years old with non-small cell lung cancer.

This chain connects TRBV24-1 to TRBJ2-5; 8 nucleotides match TRBD2. CDR3 size: 15 residues. J lost 5 bases, V lost 4 bases, and 8 bases had no gene match. The germline V gene has CDR1 KGHDR and CDR2 SFDVKD. The CDR3 DNA sequence: TGTGCCACCAGTGACCCCGACGGGGGGGACGAGACCCAGTACTTC. This sequence encodes CATSDPDGGDETQYF.

The rearrangement links TRBV5-5 to TRBJ2-7, with D maybe TRBD1 (6 bases). The V and J ends lost 4 bases and 3 bases respectively, with 17 bases between them. There are 15 residues in the CDR3. The germline gives CDR1 SGHKS, CDR2 YYEKEE (reference sequence). CDR3 sequence: CASSPQTDSVYEQYF. CDR3 sequence (DNA): TGTGCCAGCAGCCCACAGACGGACAGCGTCTACGAGCAGTACTTC.

The chain couples TRBV7-9 to TRBJ2-5; D is uncertain. The germline gives CDR1 SEHNR, CDR2 FQNEAQ (reference sequence). The CDR3 totals 12 residues. Trimming took off 3 bases at V and 3 bases at J, with 5 bases between the two ends. This CDR3 is CASSFVEETQYF. CDR3 DNA sequence: TGTGCCAGCAGCTTCGTTGAAGAGACCCAGTACTTC.

This clone was seen just once. The chain has TRBV7-9 and TRBJ1-2; no firm D call. The CDR3 runs to 16 residues. Between the trimmed V and J ends, which lost 2 bases and 0 bases, there was a span of 13 bases. CDR1 SEHNR and CDR2 FQNEAQ come from the germline V gene (reference sequence). The CDR3 spells CASSLTSAAPNYGYTF. In nucleotides, the CDR3 is TGTGCCAGCAGCTTAACCTCGGCAGCTCCTAACTATGGCTACACCTTC.

V and J are TRBV7-8 and TRBJ2-7, with 7 bases that match TRBD2. This CDR3 spans 16 amino acids. J lost 3 bases, V lost 1 base, and 9 bases had no gene match. Germline lookup yields CDR1 SGHVS and CDR2 FQNEAQ. Here the CDR3 reads CASSLDPGRASYEQYF. Written as DNA, the CDR3 is TGTGCCAGCAGCTTAGATCCGGGGAGGGCTAGCTACGAGCAGTACTTC.

The chain links TRBV5-4 to TRBJ2-5, with D possibly being TRBD1 (6 bases). Deletions cut 1 base from V and 5 bases from J, with 12 bases between. Germline loops: CDR1 SGHNT, CDR2 YYREEE (reference sequence). CDR3 length: 14 residues. The CDR3 bases are TGTGCCAGCAGCTTGAATGGGGGCGCGGAGACCCAGTACTTC. This translates into CASSLNGGAETQYF.

This chain links TRBV2 with TRBJ1-6; the D is unclear. Looked up from germline, CDR1 is SNHLY and CDR2 is FYNNEI. Between the trimmed V and J ends, which lost 4 bases and 6 bases, there was a span of 4 bases. This CDR3 comprises 12 residues. The CDR3 coding sequence is TGTGCCAGCAGTGCCGGTAATTCACCCCTCCACTTT. Protein: CASSAGNSPLHF.

V usage is TRBV7-9 and J usage is TRBJ2-1, with D unresolved. CDR1 SEHNR and CDR2 FQNEAQ come from the germline V gene (reference sequence). V lost 4 bases and J 8 bases, leaving 12 bases between the germline ends. There are 13 residues in the CDR3. CDR3 in DNA: TGTGCCAGCAGCTCGTCCATAGTGGATGAGCAGTTCTTC. This encodes CASSSSIVDEQFF.

The genes are TRBV5-4 and TRBJ2-2; D not certain. V was shortened by 0 bases and J by 0 bases, with 3 bases between the two germline ends. Germline CDR1 and CDR2: SGHNT and YYREEE (reference sequence). There are 14 residues in the CDR3. The CDR3 DNA is TGTGCCAGCAGCTTGGGGTCGAACACCGGGGAGCTGTTTTTT. Translated: CASSLGSNTGELFF.

The rearrangement joins TRBV7-2 to TRBJ2-7; tentative D call: TRBD1 (6 bases). The CDR3 has 15 residues. Germline values: CDR1 SGHTA, CDR2 FQGNSA. V lost 4 bases and J lost 3, with 16 bases in between. The CDR3 here is CASSSQVGANYEQYF. CDR3 nucleotides: TGTGCCAGCAGCTCCCAGGTGGGGGCGAACTACGAGCAGTACTTC.

The chain employs TRBV4-2 and TRBJ2-4, with D perhaps matching TRBD1 (6 bases). The CDR3 has 17 residues. With 0 bases removed from V and 8 bases from J, the gap between germline ends came to 20 bases. Germline V CDR1 and CDR2: LGHNA, YNFKEQ. The CDR3 nucleotides read TGTGCCAGCAGCCAAGAAGTAGAGGGGGAAACGCCGTACATTCAGTACTTC. Protein: CASSQEVEGETPYIQYF.

The chain links TRBV19 to TRBJ1-1; D might be TRBD1 (5 bases). V shed 3 bases and J shed 4 bases, with 9 bases lying between them. CDR3 length: 13 residues. Germline loops: CDR1 LNHDA, CDR2 SQIVND (reference sequence). CDR3 region: CASSISGPTEAFF. DNA for the CDR3: TGTGCCAGTAGTATCTCAGGGCCCACTGAAGCTTTCTTT.

This chain links TRBV4-3 with TRBJ1-1; maybe TRBD1 (6 bases). V was clipped by 1 base and J by 4 bases, with 13 bases between them. The CDR3 runs 15 residues. Germline CDR1 and CDR2: LGHNA and YSLEER. The CDR3 sequence is CASSQAKQGGTEAFF. CDR3 nucleotides: TGCGCCAGCAGCCAAGCTAAACAGGGCGGCACTGAAGCTTTCTTT.

V is TRBV6-1 and J is TRBJ2-7; D may be TRBD2 (5 bases). The germline CDR1 and CDR2 sequences are MNHNS and SASEGT. The CDR3 runs 15 residues. Trimming pared 6 bases from V and 5 bases from J, leaving 20 bases between. The CDR3 here is CASSRASAGDNEQYF. The CDR3 bases are TGTGCCAGCAGCCGCGCCAGCGCCGGGGATAACGAGCAGTACTTC.

This chain's CDR3 is CAWERNTEAFF. The CDR3, as DNA: TGTGCCTGGGAAAGGAACACTGAAGCTTTCTTT. The V gene is TRBV30, the J gene TRBJ1-1; no clear D. V dropped 5 bases and J dropped 1 base, with 5 bases sitting between them. From germline, CDR1 is GTSNPN and CDR2 SVGIG (reference sequence). The CDR3 covers 11 residues.

About this clone: The junction departs from germline at one end; a sequencing error may be responsible. This rearrangement joins TRBV7-2 to TRBJ1-1; no definite D call. The CDR3 totals 15 residues. The germline gives CDR1 SGHTA, CDR2 FQGNSA. The DNA of the CDR3 is TGTGCCAGCAGCTTAGCAGGGTTGATGAACACTGAAGTTTTCTTT. It codes for CASSLAGLMNTEVFF.

A few counts support this clone. This chain joins TRBV28 and TRBJ1-1, with D possibly matching TRBD1 (5 bases). Germline assignment: CDR1 MDHEN and CDR2 SYDVKM. V lost 1 base, J lost 1 base, and 13 bases lay in between. The CDR3 is 16 residues long. CDR3 in amino acids: CASSLFQPGGNTEAFF. The DNA for the CDR3 is TGTGCCAGCAGTTTATTTCAACCTGGGGGGAACACTGAAGCTTTCTTT. The entire variable domain, with the rest obtained from reference TRBV28 and TRBJ1-1, is as follows: DVKVTQSSRYLVKRTGEKVFLECVQDMDHENMFWYRQDPGLGLRLIYFSYDVKMKEKGDIPEGYSVSREKKERFSLILESASTNQTSMYLCASSLFQPGGNTEAFFGQGTRLTVV.

This rearrangement joins TRBV19 to TRBJ1-1, with D maybe TRBD1 (6 bases). CDR3 length: 13 amino acids. Per the germline V gene, CDR1 is LNHDA and CDR2 is SQIVND (reference sequence). The V and J ends lost 2 bases and 8 bases respectively, with 12 bases between them. This CDR3 reads CASSITKGEEAFF. CDR3 DNA sequence: TGTGCCAGTAGTATAACGAAGGGGGAGGAAGCTTTCTTT.

This CDR3 is CASSQWGLEGSEKLFF. CDR3 nucleotides: TGTGCCAGCAGCCAATGGGGTCTAGAAGGAAGTGAAAAACTGTTTTTT. The gene calls are TRBV16 and TRBJ1-4; no definite D call. Germline CDR1 and CDR2: KGHSY and FQNENV. The CDR3 contains 16 residues. V was shortened by 1 base and J by 7 bases, with 16 bases between the two germline ends.

Here the CDR3 DNA reads TGTGCCAGCAGCCAACAGGGAGTTAGCACTGAAGCTTTCTTT. Translating gives CASSQQGVSTEAFF. This chain uses TRBV7-8 with TRBJ1-1, with a possible D match to TRBD1 (6 bases). Germline V gives CDR1 SGHVS, CDR2 FQNEAQ. V was shortened by 5 bases and J by 4 bases, with 14 bases between the two germline ends. The CDR3 spans 14 residues.

This sequence joins TRBV5-1 and TRBJ1-1, with 11 bases matching TRBD1. The CDR3 contains 16 residues. Germline V CDR1 and CDR2: SGHRS, YFSETQ. The J segment lost 4 bases and the V segment lost 0 bases, leaving 5 bases of the junction unmatched. The CDR3 protein is CASSLDVGTGGTEAFF. The CDR3 DNA reads TGCGCCAGCAGCTTGGACGTCGGGACAGGGGGCACTGAAGCTTTCTTT.

This clone was detected only once. The chain uses TRBV19 and TRBJ2-7; maybe TRBD2 (5 bases). CDR1 is LNHDA and CDR2 is SQIVND in the germline V gene (reference sequence). Deletions cut 6 bases from V and 2 bases from J, with 8 bases between. The CDR3 has 12 residues. The DNA for the CDR3 is TGTGCCAGTAGAGGAGGAGCCTACGAGCAGTACTTC. This encodes CASRGGAYEQYF. The entire variable domain, with the rest obtained from reference TRBV19 and TRBJ2-7, is as follows: DGGITQSPKYLFRKEGQNVTLSCEQNLNHDAMYWYRQDPGQGLRLIYYSQIVNDFQKGDIAEGYSVSREKKESFPLTVTSAQKNPTAFYLCASRGGAYEQYFGPGTRLTVT.

V usage is TRBV20-1 and J usage is TRBJ2-5; either TRBD1 or TRBD2 may supply D (5 bases each). The CDR3 extends over 13 amino acids. Trimming shortened V by 3 bases and J by 5 bases, and 13 bases separated the two germline ends. The germline V gene has CDR1 DFQATT and CDR2 SNEGSKA (reference sequence). The CDR3 reads CSASHGAPETQYF. The DNA for the CDR3 is TGCAGTGCTAGTCACGGGGCCCCCGAGACCCAGTACTTC.

The chain uses TRBV9 and TRBJ1-2; 7 positions match TRBD1. In germline, CDR1 is SGDLS, CDR2 YYNGEE. CDR3 length equals 15 residues. V dropped 3 bases and J dropped 5; count of bases not matched to a gene: 10. CDR3 loop: CASSAFTGDLYGYTF. In nucleotides, the CDR3 is TGTGCCAGCAGCGCTTTTACAGGGGACCTATATGGCTACACCTTC.

This chain uses TRBV28 with TRBJ2-2; a weak D match, TRBD2 (5 bases). CDR1 and CDR2 (germline): MDHEN, SYDVKM. This CDR3 comprises 17 residues. Trimming left V 2 bases short and J 5 bases short, with 18 bases between. The CDR3 region is CASSLIAEAPGTGELFF. The CDR3, as DNA: TGTGCCAGCAGTTTAATAGCAGAAGCCCCGGGAACCGGGGAGCTGTTTTTT.

The gene calls are TRBV18 and TRBJ1-2; TRBD1 is a possible D gene (6 bases). Germline V CDR1 and CDR2: KGHSH, LQKENI. The CDR3 runs to 14 residues. Trimming took off 3 bases at V and 4 bases at J, with 12 bases between the two ends. The CDR3 bases are TGTGCCAGCTCACCTCAGACAGGTAGCTATGGCTACACCTTC. Residues: CASSPQTGSYGYTF. Drawing the rest from reference TRBV18 and TRBJ1-2, the complete variable domain is NAGVMQNPRHLVRRRGQEARLRCSPMKGHSHVYWYRQLPEEGLKFMVYLQKENIIDESGMPKERFSAEFPKEGPSILRIQQVVRGDSAAYFCASSPQTGSYGYTFGSGTRLTVV.

The chain couples TRBV6-5 to TRBJ1-2; D unclear. The CDR3 runs to 13 residues. Germline CDR1 is MNHEY and CDR2 is SVGAGI. V dropped 6 bases and J dropped 3 bases, with 11 bases sitting between them. Written as DNA, the CDR3 is TGTGCCAGCAGGTCGACGGAGTACTATGGCTACACCTTC. As protein: CASRSTEYYGYTF.

This chain uses TRBV28 with TRBJ2-7; 8 bases are a match to TRBD1. The CDR3 sequence is 13 residues long. CDR1 MDHEN and CDR2 SYDVKM come from the germline V gene. Germline trimming cut 4 bases from V and 6 bases from J; bases unmatched to any gene: 5. DNA for the CDR3: TGTGCCAGCAGTTCCCCGGACAGGGCCGAGCAGTACTTC. This translates into CASSSPDRAEQYF.